This TCR beta chain emerged from a study of T-cell reconstitution after alpha-beta-depleted transplantation in children. Unique molecular identifiers were used to barcode this TCRbeta library. TCRdb reprocessed the PCR reads via MiXCR and lists one record per CDR3 protein. The sample consists of approximately 590,000 distinct CDR3 sequences, about 10% of them appearing once. This clonotype was seen many times. The CDR3 runs 15 residues. Deletions cut 3 bases from V and 1 base from J, with 10 bases between. Germline-derived CDR1 and CDR2 are MNHEY and SMNVEV (reference sequence). Sequences were derived from PBMCs from the stem cell graft donor, sampled from the stem cell graft. The receptor's source is a human donor who donated a stem cell graft to a child with acute myeloid leukemia. This chain links TRBV27 with TRBJ2-1; D is possibly TRBD2 (6 bases). CDR3 region: CASSFWGVSYNEQFF. Written as DNA, the CDR3 is TGTGCCAGCAGTTTTTGGGGGGTTTCCTACAATGAGCAGTTCTTC.